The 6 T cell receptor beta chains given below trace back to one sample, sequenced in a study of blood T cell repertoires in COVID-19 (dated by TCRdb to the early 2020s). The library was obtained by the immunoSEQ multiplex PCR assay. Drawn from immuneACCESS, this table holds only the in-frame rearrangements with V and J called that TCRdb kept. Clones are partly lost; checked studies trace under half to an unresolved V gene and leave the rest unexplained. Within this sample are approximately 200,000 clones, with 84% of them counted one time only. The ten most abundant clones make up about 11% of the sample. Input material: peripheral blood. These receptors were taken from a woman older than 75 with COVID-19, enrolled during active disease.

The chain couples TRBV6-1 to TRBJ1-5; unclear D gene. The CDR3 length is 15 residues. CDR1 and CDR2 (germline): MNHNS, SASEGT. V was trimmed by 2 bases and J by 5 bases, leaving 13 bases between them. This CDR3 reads CASSEWVSSDQPQHF. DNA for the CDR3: TGTGCCAGCAGTGAATGGGTAAGCAGCGATCAGCCCCAGCATTTT.

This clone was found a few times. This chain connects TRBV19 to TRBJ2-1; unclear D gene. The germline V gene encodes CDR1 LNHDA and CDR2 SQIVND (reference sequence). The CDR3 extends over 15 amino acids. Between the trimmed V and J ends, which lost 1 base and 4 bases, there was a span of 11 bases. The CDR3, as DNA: TGTGCCAGTAGTATAGGTAGTAGTTCGTACAATGAGCAGTTCTTC. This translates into CASSIGSSSYNEQFF.

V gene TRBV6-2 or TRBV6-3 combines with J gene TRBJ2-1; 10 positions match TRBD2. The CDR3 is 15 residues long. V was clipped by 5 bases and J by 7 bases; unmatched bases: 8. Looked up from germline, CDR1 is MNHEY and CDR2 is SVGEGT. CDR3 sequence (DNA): TGTGCCAGCAGTCGAATAAGCGGGGGGGCAAATGAGCAGTTCTTC. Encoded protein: CASSRISGGANEQFF.

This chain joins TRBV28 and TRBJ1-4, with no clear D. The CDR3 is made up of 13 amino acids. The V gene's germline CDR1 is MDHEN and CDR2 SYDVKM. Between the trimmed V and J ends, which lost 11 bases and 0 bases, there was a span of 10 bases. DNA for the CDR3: TGTGCCGCCCTCGGGTCAACTAATGAAAAACTGTTTTTT. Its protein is CAALGSTNEKLFF.

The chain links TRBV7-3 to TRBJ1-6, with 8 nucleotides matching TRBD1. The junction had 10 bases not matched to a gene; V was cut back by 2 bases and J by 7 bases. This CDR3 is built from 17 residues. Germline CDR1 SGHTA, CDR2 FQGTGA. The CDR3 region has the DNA TGTGCCAGCAGCTTAGGCCCGCCGGGACAGGTCAATTCACCCCTCCACTTT. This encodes CASSLGPPGQVNSPLHF.

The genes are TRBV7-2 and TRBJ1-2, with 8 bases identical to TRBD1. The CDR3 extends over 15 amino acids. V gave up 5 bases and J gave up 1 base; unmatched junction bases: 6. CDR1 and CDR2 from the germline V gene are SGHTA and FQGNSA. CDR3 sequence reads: CASSRPGQVNYGYTF. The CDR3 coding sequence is TGTGCCAGCAGCCGGCCGGGACAGGTTAACTATGGCTACACCTTC. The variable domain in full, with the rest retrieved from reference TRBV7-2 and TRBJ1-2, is GAGVSQSPSNKVTEKGKDVELRCDPISGHTALYWYRQSLGQGLEFLIYFQGNSAPDKSGLPSDRFSAERTGGSVSTLTIQRTQQEDSAVYLCASSRPGQVNYGYTFGSGTRLTVV.